The 3 T cell receptor beta chains presented below share a single source sample, sequenced in a study of cytomegalovirus exposure and HLA in healthy donors. Primers included in the PCR were 60 Vbeta and 13 Jbeta primers. The data were produced by immunoSEQ multiplex PCR, yet TCRdb's version contains in-frame clones alone and is incomplete. The data contain 120,000 to 150,000 clones, about three quarters of them seen just once; the ten biggest clones take up around 3.7%. The specimen sequenced was PBMCs. All receptors derive from a young man in good health and CMV-seronegative.

The V and J genes are TRBV9 and TRBJ2-1; 8 positions match TRBD2. J was trimmed by 3 bases and V by 2 bases; bases with no gene match: 13. There are 18 residues in the CDR3. Per germline, CDR1 SGDLS and CDR2 YYNGEE. This CDR3 reads CASSVSPLTSVDYNEQFF. CDR3 nucleotide sequence: TGTGCCAGCAGCGTTAGCCCGTTGACTAGCGTCGACTACAATGAGCAGTTCTTC.

The CDR3 loop reads CASSLGGEGEQYF. In DNA form, the CDR3 reads TGTGCCAGCAGCTTGGGCGGGGAGGGTGAGCAGTACTTC. The chain employs TRBV11-3 and TRBJ2-7; the match to TRBD2 covers 7 bases. Germline CDR1 reads SGHNT; CDR2 reads YENEEA. The CDR3 contains 13 residues. Trimming cost V 3 bases and J 7 bases; bases outside gene matches: 6.

This chain joins TRBV5-1 and TRBJ2-7; D is perhaps TRBD1 (6 bases). The CDR3 has 13 residues. Germline assignment: CDR1 SGHRS and CDR2 YFSETQ. The V gene lost 0 bases and the J gene lost 6 bases, with 10 bases spanning the gap. Here the CDR3 reads CASSLEDRSEQYF. For the CDR3, the DNA is TGCGCCAGCAGCTTGGAGGACAGATCCGAGCAGTACTTC.